The clone carrying this T cell receptor (beta chain) came up once. An input of 0.5 to 1 ug of RNA was subjected to reverse transcription using random hexamers. From the immunoSEQ multiplex PCR reads, TCRdb called clonotypes with MiXCR, one entry per CDR3 protein. The table lists 50,000 or so distinct CDR3 sequences, about 92% of them singletons. The CDR3 extends over 15 amino acids. With 2 bases clipped from V and 7 bases from J, the junction kept 11 bases outside the gene matches. Germline CDR1 is SGDLS and CDR2 is YYNGEE. The sample originates from a study of CD8 T cells in Susac syndrome. This sequence joins TRBV9 and TRBJ1-2, with 7 bases that match TRBD1. Input material: CD8+ T cells from PBMCs. This sequence originates from a human donor with multiple sclerosis. The CDR3 spells CASSVPLRGDGGYTF. The CDR3 bases are TGTGCCAGCAGCGTCCCCCTCAGGGGGGACGGTGGCTACACCTTC.